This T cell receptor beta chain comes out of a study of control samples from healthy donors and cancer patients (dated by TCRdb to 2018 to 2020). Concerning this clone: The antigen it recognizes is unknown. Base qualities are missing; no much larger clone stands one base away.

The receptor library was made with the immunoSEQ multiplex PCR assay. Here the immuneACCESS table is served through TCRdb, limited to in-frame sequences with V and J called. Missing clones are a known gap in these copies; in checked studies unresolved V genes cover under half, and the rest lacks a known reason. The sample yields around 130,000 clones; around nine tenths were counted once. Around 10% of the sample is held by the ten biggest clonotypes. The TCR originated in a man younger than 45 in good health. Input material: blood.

The DNA sequence reads TGTGCCAGCACCGACAGGCAGGGTGACGGCACCGGGGAGCTGTTTTTT. This sequence encodes CASTDRQGDGTGELFF. Recombination joined TRBV6-6 with TRBJ2-2; the D gene is perhaps TRBD1, on 6 matching bases. The CDR1 and CDR2 encoded by the germline V gene (reference sequence) are MNHNY and SVGAGI. Counted from cysteine to phenylalanine, this CDR3 has 16 amino acids. Just the 48-base CDR3 DNA is kept, in frame starting at base 1. V and J lose 7 bases and 4 bases, and a span of 19 bases separates them.